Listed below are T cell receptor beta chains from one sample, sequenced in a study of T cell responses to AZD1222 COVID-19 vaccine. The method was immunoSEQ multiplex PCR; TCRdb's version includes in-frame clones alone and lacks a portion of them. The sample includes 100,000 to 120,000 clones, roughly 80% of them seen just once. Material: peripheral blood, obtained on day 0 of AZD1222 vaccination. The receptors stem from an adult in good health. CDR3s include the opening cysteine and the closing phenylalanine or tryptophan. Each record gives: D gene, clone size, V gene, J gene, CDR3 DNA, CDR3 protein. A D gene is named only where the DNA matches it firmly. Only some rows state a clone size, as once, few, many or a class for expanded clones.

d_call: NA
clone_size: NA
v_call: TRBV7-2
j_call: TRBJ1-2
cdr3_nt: TGTGCCAGCAGACGAACCGGGGAACCGTTCTATGGCTACACCTTC
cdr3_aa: CASRRTGEPFYGYTF

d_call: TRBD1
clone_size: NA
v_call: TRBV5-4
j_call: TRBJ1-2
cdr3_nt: TGTGCCAGCAGCTTGGCAGGGGGTGGAGGCTACACCTTC
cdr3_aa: CASSLAGGGGYTF

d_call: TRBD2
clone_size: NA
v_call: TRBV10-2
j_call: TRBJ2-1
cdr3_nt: TGCGCCAGCACTAGCGGGGGGATCTACAATGAGCAGTTCTTC
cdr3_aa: CASTSGGIYNEQFF

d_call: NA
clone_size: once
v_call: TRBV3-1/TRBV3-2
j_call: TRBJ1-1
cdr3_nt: TGTGCCAGCAGCCAAGAGGTGGGCGCGGGCACTGAAGCTTTCTTT
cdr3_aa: CASSQEVGAGTEAFF

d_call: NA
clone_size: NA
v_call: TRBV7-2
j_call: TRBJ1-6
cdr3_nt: TGTGCCAGCAGCTTAAACAATTATAATTCACCCCTCCACTTT
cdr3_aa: CASSLNNYNSPLHF

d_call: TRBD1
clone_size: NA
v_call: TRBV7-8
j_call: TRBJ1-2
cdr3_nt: TGTGCCAGCAGCTTAGCGGCCACAGGGGGATATGGCTACACCTTC
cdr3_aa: CASSLAATGGYGYTF

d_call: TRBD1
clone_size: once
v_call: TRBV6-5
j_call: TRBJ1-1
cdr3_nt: TGTGCCAGCAGTTGGACAGGGGGAGTCTTGGGAGCTTTCTTT
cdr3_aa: CASSWTGGVLGAFF

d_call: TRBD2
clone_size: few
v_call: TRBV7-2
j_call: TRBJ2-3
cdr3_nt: TGTGCCAGCAGCTCATTGGGACTAGCGGGGGGGCCTTTAGATACGCAGTATTTT
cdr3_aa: CASSSLGLAGGPLDTQYF

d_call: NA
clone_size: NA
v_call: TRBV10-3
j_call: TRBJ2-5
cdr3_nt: TGTGCCATCAGTGAGGGCAGATGGGGGACCCAGTACTTC
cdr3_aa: CAISEGRWGTQYF

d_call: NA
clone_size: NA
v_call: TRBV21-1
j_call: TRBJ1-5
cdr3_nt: TGTGCCAGCCGCCTAGTAGGGGGGAATCAGCCCCAGCATTTT
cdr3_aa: CASRLVGGNQPQHF

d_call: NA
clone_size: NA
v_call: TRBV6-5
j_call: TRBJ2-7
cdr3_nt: TGTGCCAGCAGTTACGGCACAGGGACCTCCTACGAGCAGTACTTC
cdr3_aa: CASSYGTGTSYEQYF

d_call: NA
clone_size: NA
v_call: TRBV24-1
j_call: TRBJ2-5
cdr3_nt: TGTGCCACCAGTGATCATAAGTCAGAGACCCAGTACTTC
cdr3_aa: CATSDHKSETQYF

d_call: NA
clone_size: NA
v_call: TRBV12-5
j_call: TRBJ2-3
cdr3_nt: TGTGCTAGTGGTTCGCCCGGCTGGCAGACAGATACGCAGTATTTT
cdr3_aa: CASGSPGWQTDTQYF

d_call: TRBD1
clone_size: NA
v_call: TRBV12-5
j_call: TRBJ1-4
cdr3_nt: TGTGCTAGTGGTGGCGGACAGGGGGTTCGGAATGAAAAACTGTTTTTT
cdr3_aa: CASGGGQGVRNEKLFF

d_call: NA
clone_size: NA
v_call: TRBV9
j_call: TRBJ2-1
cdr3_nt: TGTGCCAGCAGCGTACGCGGACAGTACGCCTACAATGAGCAGTTCTTC
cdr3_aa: CASSVRGQYAYNEQFF

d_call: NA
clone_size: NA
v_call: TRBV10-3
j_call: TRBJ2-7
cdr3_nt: TGTGCCATCAGTGACCTAAAGAGGACGGGCTCCTACGAGCAGTACTTC
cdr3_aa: CAISDLKRTGSYEQYF

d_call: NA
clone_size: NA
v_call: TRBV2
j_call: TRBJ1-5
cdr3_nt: TGTGCCAGCAGTTCAGACGGGACCTATACTCAGCCCCAGCATTTT
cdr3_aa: CASSSDGTYTQPQHF

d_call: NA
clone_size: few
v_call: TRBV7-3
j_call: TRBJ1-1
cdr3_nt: TGTGCCAGCAGCTTAGTCGGGGGGGCCATGAACACTGAAGCTTTCTTT
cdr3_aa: CASSLVGGAMNTEAFF

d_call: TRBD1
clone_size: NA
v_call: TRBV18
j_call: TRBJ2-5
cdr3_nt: TGTGCCAGCTCACCCAGGGACAGGTACCAAGAGACCCAGTACTTC
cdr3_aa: CASSPRDRYQETQYF

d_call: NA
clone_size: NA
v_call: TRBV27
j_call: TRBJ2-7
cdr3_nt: TGTGCCAGCAGTTTATCGCTAGGACGCACATACGAGCAGTACTTC
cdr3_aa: CASSLSLGRTYEQYF

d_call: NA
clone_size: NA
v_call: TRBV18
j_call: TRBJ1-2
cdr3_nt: TGTGCCAGCTCACCGGGGACGAGGAAGGGGGGCTACACCTTC
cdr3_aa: CASSPGTRKGGYTF

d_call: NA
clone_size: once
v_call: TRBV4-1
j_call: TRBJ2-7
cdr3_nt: TGCGCCAGCAGCCGCCTAGCCGTCCCCCCTTACGAGCAGTACTTC
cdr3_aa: CASSRLAVPPYEQYF